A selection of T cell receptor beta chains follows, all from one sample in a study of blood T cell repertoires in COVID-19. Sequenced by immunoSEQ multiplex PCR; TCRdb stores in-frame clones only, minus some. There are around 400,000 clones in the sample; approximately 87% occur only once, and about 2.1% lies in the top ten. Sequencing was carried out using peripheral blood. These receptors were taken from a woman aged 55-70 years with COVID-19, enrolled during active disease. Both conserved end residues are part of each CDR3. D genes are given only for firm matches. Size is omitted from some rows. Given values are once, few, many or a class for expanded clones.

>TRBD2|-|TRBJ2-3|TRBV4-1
CASSQFTGTSGGPTDTQYF
TGCGCCAGCAGCCAATTTACCGGGACTAGCGGGGGACCCACAGATACGCAGTATTTT
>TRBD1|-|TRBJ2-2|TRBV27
CASSSHRDRVSSGELFF
TGTGCCAGCAGTTCTCACCGGGACAGGGTATCCTCCGGGGAGCTGTTTTTT
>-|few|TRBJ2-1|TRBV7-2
CASSSGPNEQFF
TGTGCCAGCAGCTCAGGTCCTAATGAGCAGTTCTTC
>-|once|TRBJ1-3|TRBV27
CASSSGTTGNTIYF
TGTGCCAGCAGCTCCGGGACAACTGGAAACACCATATATTTT
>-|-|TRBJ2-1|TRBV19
CASHPGVTNYNEQFF
TGTGCCAGTCACCCTGGTGTGACAAATTACAATGAGCAGTTCTTC
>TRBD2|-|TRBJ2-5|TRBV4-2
CASSQLGGDQETQYF
TGTGCCAGCAGCCAACTGGGAGGGGACCAAGAGACCCAGTACTTC
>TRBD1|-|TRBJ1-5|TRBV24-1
CATSDRTGMFNQPQHF
TGTGCCACCAGTGATAGGACAGGGATGTTTAACCAGCCCCAGCATTTT
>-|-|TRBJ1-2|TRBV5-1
CASSFAGLNYGYTF
TGCGCCAGCAGCTTTGCAGGGCTAAACTATGGCTACACCTTC
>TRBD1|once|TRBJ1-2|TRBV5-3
CARSPRQGNYGYTF
TGTGCCAGAAGCCCAAGACAGGGTAACTATGGCTACACCTTC
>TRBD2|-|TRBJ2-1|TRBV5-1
CASKRLAEYNEQFF
TGCGCCAGCAAAAGACTAGCGGAGTACAATGAGCAGTTCTTC
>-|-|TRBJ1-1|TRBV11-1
CASSFGRAETEAFF
TGTGCCAGCAGCTTTGGCAGGGCGGAAACTGAAGCTTTCTTT
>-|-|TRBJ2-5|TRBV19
CASSPRASRGETQYF
TGTGCCAGTAGTCCCCGGGCCTCTAGGGGGGAGACCCAGTACTTC
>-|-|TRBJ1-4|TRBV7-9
CASSSRGVGEKLFF
TGTGCCAGCAGCTCCCGGGGGGTGGGTGAAAAACTGTTTTTT
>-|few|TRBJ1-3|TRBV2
CASGRGVSGNTIYF
TGTGCCAGCGGGAGGGGGGTCTCTGGAAACACCATATATTTT
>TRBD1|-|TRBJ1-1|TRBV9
CASSVDWDSEAFF
TGTGCCAGCAGCGTAGACTGGGACAGTGAAGCTTTCTTT
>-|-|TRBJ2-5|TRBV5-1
CASSFIPEETQYF
TGCGCCAGCAGCTTTATCCCAGAAGAGACCCAGTACTTC
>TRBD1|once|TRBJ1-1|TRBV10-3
CAISMTGDTEAFF
TGTGCCATCAGCATGACAGGGGACACTGAAGCTTTCTTT
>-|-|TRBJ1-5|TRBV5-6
CASSPGPGGNQPQHF
TGTGCCAGCAGCCCGGGACCGGGGGGGAATCAGCCCCAGCATTTT
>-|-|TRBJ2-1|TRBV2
CASSVRLSEGEQFF
TGTGCCAGCAGTGTGCGACTATCGGAAGGTGAGCAGTTCTTC
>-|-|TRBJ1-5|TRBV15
CATSRDPEPQHF
TGTGCCACCAGCAGAGATCCGGAGCCCCAGCATTTT
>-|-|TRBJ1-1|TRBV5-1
CASSSRTVLNTEAFF
TGCGCCAGCAGCTCCCGGACAGTTTTAAACACTGAAGCTTTCTTT
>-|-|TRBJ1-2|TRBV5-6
CASSLGQNYGYTF
TGTGCCAGCAGCTTGGGCCAGAACTATGGCTACACCTTC
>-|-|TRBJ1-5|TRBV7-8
CASSLRGGSNQPQHF
TGTGCCAGCAGCTTACGGGGAGGCAGCAATCAGCCCCAGCATTTT
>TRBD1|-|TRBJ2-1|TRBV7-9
CASTRTGTDYNEQFF
TGTGCCAGCACCCGAACCGGGACAGACTACAATGAGCAGTTCTTC
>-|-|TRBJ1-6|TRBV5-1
CASSPEGPYNSPLHF
TGCGCCAGCAGCCCGGAGGGGCCATATAATTCACCCCTCCACTTT
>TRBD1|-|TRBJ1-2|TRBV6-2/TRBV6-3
CASSPGGYGYTF
TGTGCCAGCAGTCCAGGGGGCTATGGCTACACCTTC
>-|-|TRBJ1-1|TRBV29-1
CSVMRQVSGGEAFF
TGCAGCGTAATGAGACAGGTCTCAGGTGGTGAAGCTTTCTTT
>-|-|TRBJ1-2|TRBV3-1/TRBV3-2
CASRKESAGSGGYTF
TGTGCCAGCAGGAAAGAGAGCGCGGGATCCGGTGGCTACACCTTC
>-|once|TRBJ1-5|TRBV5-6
CASSLASTVNSNQPQHF
TGTGCCAGCAGCTTGGCTAGCACAGTAAATAGCAATCAGCCCCAGCATTTT
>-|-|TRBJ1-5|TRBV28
CASSLSHQPQHF
TGTGCCAGCAGCCTAAGCCATCAGCCCCAGCATTTT
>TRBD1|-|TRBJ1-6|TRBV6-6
CASRLTGTGTSPLHF
TGTGCCAGCAGACTGACCGGGACAGGGACTTCACCCCTCCACTTT
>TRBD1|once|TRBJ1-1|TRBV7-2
CASSLAGTVNTEAFF
TGTGCCAGCAGCTTAGCCGGGACAGTGAACACTGAAGCTTTCTTT
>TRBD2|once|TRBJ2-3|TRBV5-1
CASSLGLAGGQDTQYF
TGCGCCAGCAGCTTAGGACTAGCGGGGGGGCAGGATACGCAGTATTTT
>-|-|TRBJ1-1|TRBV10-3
CAISEKGGPETEAFF
TGTGCCATCAGTGAGAAGGGAGGGCCCGAAACTGAAGCTTTCTTT
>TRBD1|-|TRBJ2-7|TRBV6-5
CASSYRGQGVYEQYF
TGTGCCAGCAGTTACCGCGGGCAGGGGGTCTACGAGCAGTACTTC
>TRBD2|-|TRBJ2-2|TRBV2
CASRGLAGYTGELFF
TGTGCCAGTCGGGGACTAGCGGGATACACCGGGGAGCTGTTTTTT
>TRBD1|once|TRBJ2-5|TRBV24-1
CATSDSGQGKETQYF
TGTGCCACCAGTGATTCGGGACAGGGTAAAGAGACCCAGTACTTC
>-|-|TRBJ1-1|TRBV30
CALRLVAEAFF
TGTGCCTTAAGACTCGTCGCTGAAGCTTTCTTT
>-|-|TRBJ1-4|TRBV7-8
CASSLGQGGETNEKLFF
TGTGCCAGCAGCTTAGGGCAGGGCGGGGAAACTAATGAAAAACTGTTTTTT
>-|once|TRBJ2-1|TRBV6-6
CASLFQGTYNEQFF
TGTGCCAGCTTGTTTCAGGGAACCTACAATGAGCAGTTCTTC
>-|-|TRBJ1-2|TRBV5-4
CASSSGPWGGYTF
TGTGCCAGCAGCAGCGGGCCTTGGGGTGGCTACACCTTC
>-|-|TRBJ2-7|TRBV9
CASSTRDTAFTQGEQYF
TGTGCCAGCAGCACACGGGACACGGCCTTTACTCAGGGCGAGCAGTACTTC
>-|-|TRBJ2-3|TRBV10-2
CASSPQGFADTQYF
TGCGCCAGCAGCCCGCAGGGGTTTGCAGATACGCAGTATTTT
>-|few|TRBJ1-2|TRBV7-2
CASSYRGANYGYTF
TGTGCCAGCAGCTACCGGGGGGCCAACTATGGCTACACCTTC